One sample yielded the 8 T cell receptor beta chains listed below, sequenced in a study of OX40 agonist ivuxolimab in advanced cancers. Produced via immunoSEQ multiplex PCR; TCRdb's table is partial and in-frame only. The sample carries 95,000 to 100,000 clones, around 83% recorded once. The source was CD4+ or CD8+ T cells sorted from blood, collected in a trial of the OX40 agonist ivuxolimab. The receptors here all came from an adult with an advanced solid tumor such as melanoma, head and neck, liver or kidney cancer.

This chain links TRBV28 with TRBJ1-1; D is ambiguous. V lost 4 bases and J lost 1, with 13 bases in between. The CDR3 length is 15 residues. Germline lookup yields CDR1 MDHEN and CDR2 SYDVKM. CDR3 residues: CASSSGGVKNTEAFF. The CDR3 coding sequence is TGTGCCAGCAGTTCGGGTGGAGTGAAGAACACTGAAGCTTTCTTT.

This clone was seen more than once but under ten times. The chain recombines TRBV7-3 with TRBJ1-6, with a weak D call TRBD1 (5 bases). Germline assignment: CDR1 SGHTA and CDR2 FQGTGA. The CDR3 is made up of 16 amino acids. Trimming shortened V by 2 bases and J by 8 bases, and 16 bases separated the two germline ends. CDR3 residues: CASSLFRRGLDSPLHF. The DNA for the CDR3 is TGTGCCAGCAGCTTATTTCGTCGGGGACTTGATTCACCCCTCCACTTT.

The genes are TRBV28 and TRBJ2-6; D may be TRBD2 (6 bases). Germline V gene lookup returns CDR1 MDHEN and CDR2 SYDVKM. The V end was cut by 5 bases, the J end by 0 bases, with 14 bases between. CDR3 length: 17 amino acids. CDR3 loop: CASSPYEGLSGANVLTF. CDR3 DNA sequence: TGTGCCAGCAGTCCCTACGAGGGACTCTCTGGGGCCAACGTCCTGACTTTC.

The J gene is TRBJ1-2, the V gene TRBV2; possibly TRBD1 for D (5 bases). V lost 7 bases, J lost 0 bases, and 15 bases lay in between. CDR1 SNHLY and CDR2 FYNNEI come from the germline V gene. The CDR3 contains 15 residues. The CDR3 here is CASKAQGQPNYGYTF. The CDR3 nucleotides are TGTGCCAGCAAGGCGCAGGGCCAACCTAACTATGGCTACACCTTC.

This chain connects TRBV7-6 to TRBJ1-4; D uncertain. Trimming shortened V by 0 bases and J by 0 bases, and 14 bases separated the two germline ends. This CDR3 contains 18 residues. Germline V gene lookup returns CDR1 SGHVS and CDR2 FNYEAQ. Here the CDR3 DNA reads TGTGCCAGCAGCTTAGCGCGTCGGTTTTTTGCAACTAATGAAAAACTGTTTTTT. Protein product: CASSLARRFFATNEKLFF.

The V call is TRBV5-1, the J call TRBJ2-1; tentative D call: TRBD2 (6 bases). The ends were cut back, 0 bases at V and 4 bases at J, with 14 bases in the middle. The CDR3 sequence is 16 residues long. Germline values: CDR1 SGHRS, CDR2 YFSETQ. The CDR3 protein is CASSLGEAAGYNEQFF. In DNA, the CDR3 is TGCGCCAGCAGCTTGGGCGAGGCCGCGGGGTACAATGAGCAGTTCTTC.

The chain joins TRBV7-9 to TRBJ2-7, with TRBD1 identical over 7 bases. The ends lost 5 bases at V and 2 bases at J; junction bases unmatched: 6. CDR1 and CDR2 (germline): SEHNR, FQNEAQ (reference sequence). The CDR3 sequence is 14 residues long. For the CDR3, the DNA is TGTGCCAGCAGCAAACAGGGGAATCCCTACGAGCAGTACTTC. This codes for CASSKQGNPYEQYF.

This chain connects TRBV27 to TRBJ2-5; 7 bases fit TRBD1. This CDR3 contains 13 residues. V dropped 7 bases and J dropped 1; count of bases not matched to a gene: 3. The germline CDR1 and CDR2 sequences are MNHEY and SMNVEV (reference sequence). The CDR3 loop reads CASKDRFQETQYF. As DNA, the CDR3 is TGTGCCAGCAAGGACAGGTTCCAAGAGACCCAGTACTTC.